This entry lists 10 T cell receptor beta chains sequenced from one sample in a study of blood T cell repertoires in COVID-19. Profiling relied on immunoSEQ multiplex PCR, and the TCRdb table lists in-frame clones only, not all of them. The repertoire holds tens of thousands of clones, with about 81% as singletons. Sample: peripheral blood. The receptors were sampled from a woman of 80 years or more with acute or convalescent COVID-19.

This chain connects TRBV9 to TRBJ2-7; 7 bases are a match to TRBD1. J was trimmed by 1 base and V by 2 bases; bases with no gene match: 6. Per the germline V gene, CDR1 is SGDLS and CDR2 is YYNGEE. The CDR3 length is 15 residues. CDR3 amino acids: CASSVATGSSYEQYF. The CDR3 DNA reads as TGTGCCAGCAGCGTGGCGACAGGGTCGTCCTACGAGCAGTACTTC.

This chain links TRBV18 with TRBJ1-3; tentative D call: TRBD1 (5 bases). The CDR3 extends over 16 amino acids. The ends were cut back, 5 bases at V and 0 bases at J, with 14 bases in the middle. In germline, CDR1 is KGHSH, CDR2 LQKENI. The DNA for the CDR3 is TGTGCCAGCTCAACGGGACTCCCCGGCTCTGGAAACACCATATATTTT. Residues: CASSTGLPGSGNTIYF.

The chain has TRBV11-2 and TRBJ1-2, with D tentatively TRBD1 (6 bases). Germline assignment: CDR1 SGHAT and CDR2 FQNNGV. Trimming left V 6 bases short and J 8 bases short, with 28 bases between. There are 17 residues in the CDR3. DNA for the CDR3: TGTGCCAGCAGACTAATCCTCCCGGGACAAGAAGGAGAAGGCTACACCTTC. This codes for CASRLILPGQEGEGYTF. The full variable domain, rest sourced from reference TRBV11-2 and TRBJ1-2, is EAGVAQSPRYKIIEKRQSVAFWCNPISGHATLYWYQQILGQGPKLLIQFQNNGVVDDSQLPKDRFSAERLKGVDSTLKIQPAKLEDSAVYLCASRLILPGQEGEGYTFGSGTRLTVV.

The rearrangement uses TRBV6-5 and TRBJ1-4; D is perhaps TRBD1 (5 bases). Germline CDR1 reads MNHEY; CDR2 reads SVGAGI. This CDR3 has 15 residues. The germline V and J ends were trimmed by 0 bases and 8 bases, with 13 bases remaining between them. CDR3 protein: CASSYSNSGDEKLFF. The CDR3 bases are TGTGCCAGCAGTTACTCGAATTCGGGGGACGAAAAACTGTTTTTT.

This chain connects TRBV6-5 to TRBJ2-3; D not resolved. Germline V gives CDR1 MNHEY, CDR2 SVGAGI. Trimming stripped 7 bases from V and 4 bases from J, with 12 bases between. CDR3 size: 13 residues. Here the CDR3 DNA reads TGTGCCAGCAAATCCTCCCTCCCAGATACGCAGTATTTT. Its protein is CASKSSLPDTQYF.

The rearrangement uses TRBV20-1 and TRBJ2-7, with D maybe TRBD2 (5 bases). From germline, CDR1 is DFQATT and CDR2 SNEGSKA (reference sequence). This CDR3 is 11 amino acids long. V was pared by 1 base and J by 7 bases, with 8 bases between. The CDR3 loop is CSARGSGEQYF. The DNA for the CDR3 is TGCAGTGCTAGAGGGAGCGGTGAGCAGTACTTC.

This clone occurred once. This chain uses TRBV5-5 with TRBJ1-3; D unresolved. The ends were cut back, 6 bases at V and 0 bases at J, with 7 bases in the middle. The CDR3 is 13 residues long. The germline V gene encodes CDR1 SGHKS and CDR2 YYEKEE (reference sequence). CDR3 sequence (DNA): TGTGCCAGCACAACTCCCTCTGGAAACACCATATATTTT. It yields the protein CASTTPSGNTIYF.

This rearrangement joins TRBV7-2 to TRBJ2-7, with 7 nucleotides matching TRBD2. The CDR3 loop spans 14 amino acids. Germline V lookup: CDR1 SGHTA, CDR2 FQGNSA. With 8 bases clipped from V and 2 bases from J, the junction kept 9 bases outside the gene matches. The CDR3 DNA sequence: TGTGCCAGCGTGCACAGCGGGGACCCCTACGAGCAGTACTTC. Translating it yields CASVHSGDPYEQYF.

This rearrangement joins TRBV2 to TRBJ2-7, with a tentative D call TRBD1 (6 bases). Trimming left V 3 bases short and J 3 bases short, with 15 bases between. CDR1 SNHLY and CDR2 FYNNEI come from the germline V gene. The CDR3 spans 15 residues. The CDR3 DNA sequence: TGTGCCAGCAGTGACACGGGACAAATGGGCTACGAGCAGTACTTC. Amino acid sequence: CASSDTGQMGYEQYF.

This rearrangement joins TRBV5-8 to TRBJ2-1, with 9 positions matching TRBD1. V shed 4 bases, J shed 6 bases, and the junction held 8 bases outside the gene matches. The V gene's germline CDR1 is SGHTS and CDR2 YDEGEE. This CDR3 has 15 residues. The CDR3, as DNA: TGTGCCAGCAGCCCGGGACAGGGTACCCTCAATGAGCAGTTCTTC. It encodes CASSPGQGTLNEQFF.